This TCR beta chain was sequenced in a study of cytomegalovirus exposure and HLA in healthy donors. Trimming removed 1 base from V and 7 bases from J; junction bases left unmatched: 3. The CDR3 is 13 residues long. The germline gives CDR1 SGHDN, CDR2 FVKESK. In the PCR, 60 Vbeta and 13 Jbeta primers were used. Method: immunoSEQ multiplex PCR; TCRdb's copy keeps in-frame clones and lacks some. The table includes 140,000 or so clones, approximately 68% detected once. In this sample, this clone turned up a few times. The material sequenced was PBMCs. The chain carries TRBV14 and TRBJ1-1; TRBD1 matches 7 bases. This TCR came from a man between 60 and 70 years old in good health and CMV-seronegative. The CDR3 DNA follows: TGTGCCAGCAGCCAAGTGGGACAGCTTGAAGCTTTCTTT. Protein: CASSQVGQLEAFF.